A selection of T cell receptor beta chains follows, all from one sample in a study of molecular identifiers for immune sequencing clone quantification. TCRdb analysed the PCR reads with MiXCR anew, one entry per CDR3 protein. The table lists around 54,000 distinct CDR3 sequences, 20% to 25% of them singletons. The sample was naive CD8+ T cells from blood, with Jurkat cell RNA spiked in. The receptors come from a human donor in good health. Some libraries in this study had Jurkat cell RNA spiked in. Both conserved end residues are part of each CDR3. The D gene is left open where the match is weak. Where a row states a size, it is once, few, many or the class of an expanded clone; other rows omit it.

j_call | clone_size | v_call | d_call | cdr3_nt | cdr3_aa
TRBJ2-3 | many | TRBV2 | NA | TGTGCCAGCAGTGAGTCGGGTGGGGGAACGTACACAGATACGCAGTATTTT | CASSESGGGTYTDTQYF
TRBJ2-3 | NA | TRBV7-6 | TRBD2 | TGTGCCAGCAGCCCCGGACTAGCTTTGAATACGCAGTATTTT | CASSPGLALNTQYF
TRBJ2-7 | medium-sized | TRBV7-2 | NA | TGTGCCAGCAGCTTAGTGTCCTACGAGCAGTACTTC | CASSLVSYEQYF
TRBJ2-5 | many | TRBV7-2 | TRBD2 | TGTGCCAGCAGCTTAGGGAGCGGGGTGACCCAGTACTTC | CASSLGSGVTQYF
TRBJ2-7 | NA | TRBV7-9 | NA | TGTGCCAGCGGCGGAGGACAGAAACCGTGGTACGAGCAGTACTTC | CASGGGQKPWYEQYF
TRBJ2-5 | many | TRBV10-3 | NA | TGTGCCACCGAGGCGGGACACCGAGAGACCCAGTACTTC | CATEAGHRETQYF
TRBJ1-1 | many | TRBV7-6 | NA | TGTGCCAGCAGCCACACGACAGGTCTAAACACTGAAGCTTTCTTT | CASSHTTGLNTEAFF
TRBJ2-7 | many | TRBV20-1 | NA | TGCAGTGCCCATGAGGTCAACTCCTACGAGCAGTACTTC | CSAHEVNSYEQYF
TRBJ2-3 | many | TRBV29-1 | NA | TGCAGCGTAGATATCGGGAGTTCTACAGATACGCAGTATTTT | CSVDIGSSTDTQYF
TRBJ1-4 | NA | TRBV4-3 | TRBD1 | TGCGCCAGCAGCCAAGACCAGGGGGCGAATGAAAAACTGTTTTTT | CASSQDQGANEKLFF
TRBJ2-7 | many | TRBV18 | TRBD2 | TGTGCCAGCTCACCACCGTCTAGCGGTGCCTACGAGCAGTACTTC | CASSPPSSGAYEQYF
TRBJ2-7 | many | TRBV5-1 | NA | TGCGCCAGCAGCTTGGTCGGGACCACCTACGAGCAGTACTTC | CASSLVGTTYEQYF
TRBJ1-5 | many | TRBV27 | NA | TGTGCCAGCAGTTTGTACCAGGCCGCGAATCAGCCCCAGCATTTT | CASSLYQAANQPQHF
TRBJ2-5 | few | TRBV12-3/TRBV12-4 | NA | TGTGCCAGCAGTTTAGGCAGGGTTATCCAGTACTTC | CASSLGRVIQYF
TRBJ2-2 | NA | TRBV29-1 | TRBD1 | TGCAGCGTTGAAGAATCCGGAGAGACAGGGCTGGATAACACCGGGGAGCTGTTTTTT | CSVEESGETGLDNTGELFF
TRBJ2-6 | NA | TRBV5-6 | NA | TGTGCCAGCCGGTTAGGGGCGGGGGCCAACGTCCTGACTTTC | CASRLGAGANVLTF
TRBJ1-3 | many | TRBV7-9 | NA | TGTGCCAGCAGCTTCCCTAGGGTTTGGGGAGAAGGCTCTGGAAACACCATATATTTT | CASSFPRVWGEGSGNTIYF
TRBJ2-3 | many | TRBV19 | TRBD1 | TGTGCCAGTAGTATCGGAGACAGGGGGTTCGGAGATACGCAGTATTTT | CASSIGDRGFGDTQYF
TRBJ1-1 | many | TRBV6-2/TRBV6-3 | TRBD1 | TGTGCCAGCAGAAACTGGGACAGTCGGATGAACACTGAAGCTTTCTTT | CASRNWDSRMNTEAFF
TRBJ2-3 | many | TRBV27 | TRBD2 | TGTGCCAGCAGTTTCGGGCGGACTAGCGGGACGATCACAGATACGCAGTATTTT | CASSFGRTSGTITDTQYF
TRBJ2-3 | many | TRBV20-1 | NA | TGCAGTGCTAGAGATAGTAAGTCTGGGTACACGCAGTATTTT | CSARDSKSGYTQYF
TRBJ2-7 | few | TRBV7-9 | TRBD2 | TGTGCCAGCAGCTCTAGCGGGAGGGCCGTCGGGTACGAGCAGTACTTC | CASSSSGRAVGYEQYF
TRBJ1-1 | many | TRBV27 | NA | TGTGCCAGCAGTTTATCCACGAACACTGAAGCTTTCTTT | CASSLSTNTEAFF
TRBJ2-3 | many | TRBV9 | TRBD2 | TGTGCCAGCAGCGTAGCTGCGGGAGATCAGTATTTT | CASSVAAGDQYF
TRBJ2-3 | many | TRBV7-2 | NA | TGTGCCAGCAGCCACTCGGCGGGGACCGAAGATACGCAGTATTTT | CASSHSAGTEDTQYF
TRBJ2-3 | NA | TRBV27 | NA | TGTGCCAGCAGTTTATATTCAGGGTCCTCCGTAGGTACGCAGTATTTT | CASSLYSGSSVGTQYF
TRBJ2-1 | NA | TRBV7-9 | NA | TGTGCCAGCAGCTTAGGTCAGGGGATAGGAGTTGATGGGCAGTTCTTC | CASSLGQGIGVDGQFF
TRBJ2-1 | many | TRBV7-9 | NA | TGTGCCAGCACCCGCCCCAGCCCGAGCTCCTACAATGAGCAGTTCTTC | CASTRPSPSSYNEQFF
TRBJ2-3 | many | TRBV1 | NA | TGCACCAGCAGCATAACAGATACGCAGTATTTT | CTSSITDTQYF
TRBJ2-2 | many | TRBV7-9 | TRBD2 | TGTGCCAGCAGCTTAGGTCGCCGGGAGGGCGTTGACACCGGGGAGCTGTTTTTT | CASSLGRREGVDTGELFF
TRBJ2-1 | NA | TRBV27 | TRBD2 | TGTGCCAGCAGGCCAGCGGGGAGTCCCTACAATGAGCAGTTCTTC | CASRPAGSPYNEQFF
TRBJ2-6 | many | TRBV4-3 | NA | TGCGCCAGCAGCCAAGACTCGGTTGACCCCTCTGGGGCCAACGTCCTGACTTTC | CASSQDSVDPSGANVLTF
TRBJ2-3 | many | TRBV13 | NA | TGTGCCAGCAGCCTAGGGGGTGTTAGCACAGATACGCAGTATTTT | CASSLGGVSTDTQYF
TRBJ1-1 | NA | TRBV28 | NA | TGTGCCGGCAGTTTGCGGACAGCGATGAACACTGAAGCTTTCTTT | CAGSLRTAMNTEAFF
TRBJ2-2 | many | TRBV24-1 | NA | TGTGCCACCAGTGACCCCGGACAGAACACCGGGGAGCTGTTTTTT | CATSDPGQNTGELFF
TRBJ2-4 | many | TRBV20-1 | NA | TGCAGTGCTAGACGGGGATATGCCAAAAACATTCAGTACTTC | CSARRGYAKNIQYF
TRBJ1-1 | NA | TRBV10-3 | NA | TGTGCCATCAGTGAGTCTACTGTCGGGAACACTGAAGCTTTCTTT | CAISESTVGNTEAFF
TRBJ2-7 | many | TRBV4-3 | TRBD1 | TGCGCCAGCAGCCCGGACAGGGGGTTCCACGAGCAGTACTTC | CASSPDRGFHEQYF
TRBJ2-2 | medium-sized | TRBV29-1 | NA | TGCAGCGTACTAGGAACGAACACCGGGGAGCTGTTTTTT | CSVLGTNTGELFF
TRBJ2-7 | many | TRBV23-1 | NA | TGCGCCAGCAGTCAAACCCGACAGTACGAGCAGTACTTC | CASSQTRQYEQYF
TRBJ2-3 | NA | TRBV7-9 | NA | TGTGCCAGCAGGACAACCCTCTGGGATACGCAGTATTTT | CASRTTLWDTQYF
TRBJ2-3 | many | TRBV7-6 | NA | TGTGCCAGCAGCTTAGCAAGCACAGATACGCAGTATTTT | CASSLASTDTQYF
TRBJ1-1 | NA | TRBV27 | TRBD1 | TGTGCCAGCAGTTTATTTACCAGGGGGGACACTGAAGCTTTCTTT | CASSLFTRGDTEAFF
TRBJ2-7 | many | TRBV27 | NA | TGTGCCAGCAGTTTACGCGGGCAGGGGTACGAGCAGTACTTC | CASSLRGQGYEQYF
TRBJ1-2 | many | TRBV6-1 | TRBD1 | TGTGCCATCCCCACAGGGGTGTATGGCTACACCTTC | CAIPTGVYGYTF
TRBJ2-2 | many | TRBV6-2/TRBV6-3 | TRBD2 | TGTGCCAGCAGTCCACTAGCGGGAGGGTACGGGGAGCTGTTTTTT | CASSPLAGGYGELFF
TRBJ1-1 | many | TRBV4-1 | NA | TGCGCCAGCAGCCAAGGTAGAGGGGACAACACTGAAGCTTTCTTT | CASSQGRGDNTEAFF
TRBJ2-3 | NA | TRBV27 | NA | TGTGCCAGCAGTTTAGAAGGGGCCGTGTCTTTAAGCACAGATACGCAGTATTTT | CASSLEGAVSLSTDTQYF
TRBJ2-1 | few | TRBV20-1 | NA | TGCAGTGCTAGAGATCCGCTGAACTCCTACAATGAGCAGTTCTTC | CSARDPLNSYNEQFF
TRBJ2-3 | many | TRBV2 | NA | TGTGCCAGCAGTGAAGCGCGGACAGCCAACACAGATACGCAGTATTTT | CASSEARTANTDTQYF
TRBJ2-3 | few | TRBV5-4 | TRBD2 | TGTGCCAGCAGCCCCGGGGGGGACAGCACAGATACGCAGTATTTT | CASSPGGDSTDTQYF
TRBJ2-7 | NA | TRBV30 | NA | TGTGCCTGGAGTGGGGACAACTCCGAGCAGTCCTTC | CAWSGDNSEQSF
TRBJ2-3 | many | TRBV18 | NA | TGTGCCAGCTCCACCGGAGCCCTCTGGACAGATACGCAGTATTTT | CASSTGALWTDTQYF
TRBJ2-1 | NA | TRBV19 | NA | TGTGCCAGTACCCTAGCCTACCTCCCTGATGAGCAGTTCTTC | CASTLAYLPDEQFF
TRBJ2-7 | once | TRBV4-3 | NA | TGCGCCAGCAGCCAAGGGGCCAGGCCGGACAATGAGCAGTACTTC | CASSQGARPDNEQYF